A single sample is the source of the 3 T cell receptor beta chains below, sequenced in a study of T cell responses to AZD1222 COVID-19 vaccine. Assay: immunoSEQ multiplex PCR; the TCRdb copy retains only in-frame clones and omits some. The sample consists of 85,000 or so clones, around 84% of them appearing once. Sample: peripheral blood, taken 28 days after the second AZD1222 dose. Receptors originate from an adult who received the AZD1222 COVID-19 vaccine.

The J gene is TRBJ2-2, the V gene TRBV27, with a possible D match to TRBD1 (6 bases). V was cut by 5 bases and J by 5 bases, with 12 bases left in between. CDR3 length equals 14 residues. Germline assignment: CDR1 MNHEY and CDR2 SMNVEV (reference sequence). The CDR3 DNA follows: TGTGCCAGCAGTACAGGGTTTTTGACCGGGGAGCTGTTTTTT. Translation: CASSTGFLTGELFF.

This chain joins TRBV18 and TRBJ2-2; TRBD2 might be the D (7 bases). The germline V and J ends were trimmed by 6 bases and 5 bases, with 16 bases remaining between them. The CDR3 length is 15 residues. CDR1 and CDR2 from the germline V gene are KGHSH and LQKENI. CDR3 nucleotide sequence: TGTGCCAGCTCCCTCAGCCGGGGGGCGACCGGGGAGCTGTTTTTT. Translation: CASSLSRGATGELFF.

The chain has TRBV28 and TRBJ2-7; TRBD2 aligns across 7 bases. CDR3 length: 14 residues. Germline-derived CDR1 and CDR2 are MDHEN and SYDVKM. V was clipped by 6 bases and J by 7 bases; unmatched bases: 12. As DNA, the CDR3 is TGTGCCAGCAGCCCCGGGACTAACTTACGAGAGCAGTACTTC. This encodes CASSPGTNLREQYF.